The 11 T cell receptor beta chains below all came from one sample that was sequenced in a study of chemoradiotherapy in HPV16-positive cancers. The repertoire was sequenced with immunoSEQ multiplex PCR; TCRdb's copy has only in-frame clones and lacks some. The sample holds approximately 12,000 clones, around 80% seen once. The sample was gathered from a patient who underwent chemoradiotherapy. All receptors derive from a human donor with HPV-associated anogenital cancer.

The chain carries TRBV29-1 and TRBJ2-7, with no clear D. This CDR3 comprises 11 residues. Trimming cost V 4 bases and J 2 bases, with 6 bases left between them. Germline CDR1 reads SQVTM; CDR2 reads ANQGSEA. The CDR3 protein is CSVVWTYEQYF. The CDR3 DNA follows: TGCAGCGTTGTATGGACCTACGAGCAGTACTTC.

In this sample, this clone turned up a few times. The chain links TRBV2 to TRBJ1-6; D might be TRBD1 (5 bases). CDR1 and CDR2 from the germline V gene are SNHLY and FYNNEI. V lost 8 bases and J 14 bases, leaving 25 bases between the germline ends. The CDR3 spans 15 residues. CDR3 region: CASSPGRNLGGALHF. The CDR3 DNA reads as TGTGCCAGCTCTCCGGGACGGAACTTGGGTGGGGCCCTCCACTTT. Together with reference TRBV2 and TRBJ1-6, the CDR3 gives the full variable domain: EPEVTQTPSHQVTQMGQEVILRCVPISNHLYFYWYRQILGQKVEFLVSFYNNEISEKSEIFDDQFSVERPDGSNFTLKIRSTKLEDSAMYFCASSPGRNLGGALHFGNGTRLTVT.

The chain joins TRBV9 to TRBJ2-2; 10 positions match TRBD2. CDR1 is SGDLS, CDR2 YYNGEE, per germline. This CDR3 spans 15 amino acids. The trim removed 3 bases at V and 6 bases at J, leaving 5 bases unmatched. DNA for the CDR3: TGTGCCAGCAGCGGGGGACTAGCGTTATCCGGGGAGCTGTTTTTT. This codes for CASSGGLALSGELFF.

The chain combines TRBV9 with TRBJ2-2; 9 nucleotides line up with TRBD2. The CDR3 has 17 amino acids. J gave up 7 bases and V 0 bases, and 10 bases lay outside the gene matches. Germline CDR1 is SGDLS and CDR2 is YYNGEE. CDR3 sequence reads: CASSVGLGLALVGELFF. For the CDR3, the DNA is TGTGCCAGCAGCGTAGGTTTGGGACTAGCCTTGGTCGGGGAGCTGTTTTTT.

This rearrangement joins TRBV30 to TRBJ2-1, with a possible D match to TRBD2 (6 bases). The CDR3 is 15 residues long. Trimming cost V 0 bases and J 3 bases, with 12 bases left between them. CDR1 and CDR2 from the germline V gene are GTSNPN and SVGIG (reference sequence). CDR3 protein: CAWSVMGTDYNEQFF. In DNA, the CDR3 is TGTGCCTGGAGTGTAATGGGGACTGACTACAATGAGCAGTTCTTC.

This clone was counted only a few times. The V and J genes are TRBV6-1 and TRBJ2-7; TRBD1 agrees at 10 bases. CDR1 is MNHNS and CDR2 is SASEGT in the germline V gene. J was trimmed by 2 bases and V by 2 bases; bases with no gene match: 3. The CDR3 spans 15 residues. This chain's CDR3 is CASSEPGTGAYEQYF. The CDR3 bases are TGTGCCAGCAGTGAACCCGGGACAGGGGCCTACGAGCAGTACTTC.

The CDR3 sequence is CASSYSPTGGLYEQYF. The CDR3 DNA reads as TGTGCCAGCAGTTACAGCCCGACAGGGGGGTTGTACGAGCAGTACTTC. The V and J genes are TRBV6-5 and TRBJ2-7; TRBD1 matches at 9 bases. Germline V CDR1 and CDR2: MNHEY, SVGAGI. The ends lost 2 bases at V and 4 bases at J; junction bases unmatched: 9. The CDR3 length is 16 residues.

Here the CDR3 DNA reads TGTGCCAGTGGGAGGTGGGGGCTGCCCCAGCATTTT. This gives the protein CASGRWGLPQHF. The gene calls are TRBV19 and TRBJ1-5, with TRBD1 as a possible D gene (6 bases). V shed 8 bases and J shed 9 bases, with 14 bases lying between them. Germline loops: CDR1 LNHDA, CDR2 SQIVND (reference sequence). The CDR3 runs to 12 residues.

This clone was observed a single time. The chain recombines TRBV6-5 with TRBJ1-4; possibly TRBD1 for D (6 bases). Germline loops: CDR1 MNHEY, CDR2 SVGAGI. V was trimmed by 5 bases and J by 1 base, leaving 8 bases between them. The length of the CDR3 is 14 residues. CDR3 sequence (DNA): TGTGCCAGCAGTCCGACAGGAACTAATGAAAAACTGTTTTTT. As protein: CASSPTGTNEKLFF.

The V call is TRBV6-6, the J call TRBJ2-5, with D possibly TRBD2 on 6 matching bases. The CDR3 totals 14 residues. Germline V gene sequence: CDR1 MNHNY, CDR2 SVGAGI (reference sequence). The V and J ends lost 9 bases and 2 bases respectively, with 16 bases between them. CDR3 in DNA: TGTGCCAGTCGGACACCCCGGGGGCAAGAGACCCAGTACTTC. Encoded protein: CASRTPRGQETQYF.

The chain combines TRBV7-6 with TRBJ2-1; maybe TRBD2 (5 bases). The CDR3 is 19 amino acids. The germline V and J ends were trimmed by 0 bases and 0 bases, with 18 bases remaining between them. The germline gives CDR1 SGHVS, CDR2 FNYEAQ. The CDR3, as DNA: TGTGCCAGCAGCTTAGCGATCACTAGTTATGGGAGCTCCTACAATGAGCAGTTCTTC. Its translation is CASSLAITSYGSSYNEQFF. Supplemented by reference TRBV7-6 and TRBJ2-1, the full variable domain reads GAGVSQSPRYKVTKRGQDVALRCDPISGHVSLYWYRQALGQGPEFLTYFNYEAQQDKSGLPNDRFSAERPEGSISTLTIQRTEQRDSAMYRCASSLAITSYGSSYNEQFFGPGTRLTVL.